This passage covers 23 T cell receptor beta chains from one sample sequenced in a study of graft-versus-host responses after intestinal transplantation. These receptors have no known antigen. TCRdb's table, derived via immunoSEQ multiplex PCR, lists solely in-frame clones and lacks some. Seen here are 50,000 to 80,000 clones, 90% observed once, and the top ten hold about 1.7%. Sequenced here: unstimulated CD8+ T cells sorted from spleen or lymph node cells, sampled before transplant. The receptors stem from a human donor who was the organ donor for an intestinal transplant.

The chain carries TRBV11-2 and TRBJ2-5; TRBD2 matches at 8 bases. The CDR3 runs to 14 residues. Trimming removed 1 base from V and 4 bases from J; junction bases left unmatched: 2. Germline V gene sequence: CDR1 SGHAT, CDR2 FQNNGV. In nucleotides, the CDR3 is TGTGCCAGCAGCTTAGTAGGGACTAGAGAGACCCAGTACTTC. Translated: CASSLVGTRETQYF.

J is TRBJ1-4 and V is TRBV7-9, with TRBD1 as a possible D gene (5 bases). The CDR3 runs to 15 residues. The germline V gene encodes CDR1 SEHNR and CDR2 FQNEAQ (reference sequence). V was clipped by 2 bases and J by 8 bases, with 15 bases between them. Written as DNA, the CDR3 is TGTGCCAGCAGCTTAAATGGGGGGGTAGGGGAAAAACTGTTTTTT. Its protein is CASSLNGGVGEKLFF.

The rearrangement links TRBV19 to TRBJ2-3; 9 bases match TRBD1. Germline CDR1 LNHDA, CDR2 SQIVND (reference sequence). The length of the CDR3 is 14 residues. With V trimmed by 3 bases and J by 10 bases, 8 bases remained unmatched. CDR3 DNA sequence: TGTGCCAGTAGTATCGGTAGTGGACAGGGGCCGCAGTATTTT. It codes for CASSIGSGQGPQYF.

This clone was detected only once. V is TRBV30 and J is TRBJ2-1; D perhaps matches TRBD2 (6 bases). V lost 3 bases to trimming and J lost 8 bases, with 14 bases between them. The germline V gene encodes CDR1 GTSNPN and CDR2 SVGIG (reference sequence). The length of the CDR3 is 13 residues. The chain's CDR3 is CAWSRASDDEQFF. In DNA, the CDR3 is TGTGCCTGGAGCAGGGCTAGCGACGATGAGCAGTTCTTC.

The J gene is TRBJ2-1, the V gene TRBV15; D gene uncertain. CDR3 size: 16 residues. Trimming took 3 bases from V and 4 from J, leaving 16 bases between them. From germline, CDR1 is LNHNV and CDR2 YYDKDF (reference sequence). As DNA, the CDR3 is TGTGCCACCAGCAGGATTAGCAGTTTGATTTACAATGAGCAGTTCTTC. This translates into CATSRISSLIYNEQFF.

The V and J genes are TRBV7-9 and TRBJ2-7, with D perhaps matching TRBD1 (5 bases). The V and J ends lost 5 bases and 4 bases respectively, with 9 bases between them. Germline assignment: CDR1 SEHNR and CDR2 FQNEAQ (reference sequence). The CDR3 is 12 residues long. The CDR3 nucleotides read TGTGCCAGCAGCCCGGCAGGGTACGAGCAGTACTTC. Translation: CASSPAGYEQYF.

The chain employs TRBV28 and TRBJ1-4, with D possibly being TRBD1 (5 bases). CDR1 is MDHEN, CDR2 SYDVKM, per germline. The CDR3 length is 15 residues. The V gene lost 5 bases and the J gene lost 5 bases, with 15 bases spanning the gap. CDR3 in DNA: TGTGCCAGCAGTACCAGGGCCGCAAGGAATGAAAAACTGTTTTTT. This translates into CASSTRAARNEKLFF. Variable domain in full (rest from reference TRBV28 and TRBJ1-4): DVKVTQSSRYLVKRTGEKVFLECVQDMDHENMFWYRQDPGLGLRLIYFSYDVKMKEKGDIPEGYSVSREKKERFSLILESASTNQTSMYLCASSTRAARNEKLFFGSGTQLSVL.

The rearrangement uses TRBV25-1 and TRBJ1-2; 7 bases match TRBD1. The V gene's germline CDR1 is MGHDK and CDR2 SYGVNS. The CDR3 has 15 residues. J gave up 4 bases and V 4 bases, and 9 bases lay outside the gene matches. The CDR3, as DNA: TGTGCCAGCAGTGGTTATTCCGGGACAGCCTATGGCTACACCTTC. Its translation is CASSGYSGTAYGYTF.

The gene calls are TRBV9 and TRBJ2-3; 9 bases are a match to TRBD2. Germline V gene data show CDR1 as SGDLS and CDR2 as YYNGEE. V shed 4 bases, J shed 2 bases, and the junction held 2 bases outside the gene matches. This CDR3 contains 14 residues. This chain's CDR3 is CASSPSGNTDTQYF. CDR3 coding DNA: TGTGCCAGCAGCCCTAGCGGGAACACAGATACGCAGTATTTT.

This chain links TRBV28 with TRBJ2-2; no definite D call. The germline V and J ends were trimmed by 5 bases and 0 bases, with 7 bases remaining between them. Per germline, CDR1 MDHEN and CDR2 SYDVKM. The CDR3 totals 14 residues. The CDR3 sequence is CASSRTANTGELFF. The CDR3 nucleotides read TGTGCCAGCAGTCGTACTGCGAACACCGGGGAGCTGTTTTTT.

V gene TRBV28 combines with J gene TRBJ2-3; D uncertain. Trimming took off 4 bases at V and 2 bases at J, with 4 bases between the two ends. The CDR3 spans 12 residues. The germline CDR1 and CDR2 sequences are MDHEN and SYDVKM. The CDR3 is CASSWLTDTQYF. The CDR3, as DNA: TGTGCCAGCAGTTGGCTCACAGATACGCAGTATTTT.

V and J are TRBV6-1 and TRBJ2-1; 7 nucleotides agree with TRBD2. The germline V gene has CDR1 MNHNS and CDR2 SASEGT. This CDR3 has 13 residues. V shed 5 bases, J shed 6 bases, and the junction held 4 bases outside the gene matches. The CDR3 protein is CASSLTSSNEQFF. CDR3 DNA sequence: TGTGCCAGCAGTCTGACTAGCTCCAATGAGCAGTTCTTC.

The chain carries TRBV4-1 and TRBJ2-1; no definite D call. The germline V gene has CDR1 MGHRA and CDR2 YSYEKL. The V and J ends lost 1 base and 13 bases respectively, with 20 bases between them. CDR3 length: 15 amino acids. The CDR3 nucleotides are TGCGCCAGCAGCCAAGTCGCCGCCTGGTGGAGTACCCAGTTCTTC. Translating gives CASSQVAAWWSTQFF.

The V and J genes are TRBV30 and TRBJ1-5; TRBD1 aligns across 12 bases. Germline assignment: CDR1 GTSNPN and CDR2 SVGIG (reference sequence). Trimming at V came to 5 bases and at J to 7 bases, leaving 9 bases not matched to a gene. There are 15 residues in the CDR3. Here the CDR3 reads CAWSTGTGGHQPQHF. CDR3 coding DNA: TGTGCCTGGTCGACCGGGACAGGGGGCCACCAGCCCCAGCATTTT.

The chain combines TRBV25-1 with TRBJ1-3; TRBD1 might be the D (5 bases). V lost 3 bases to trimming and J lost 0 bases, with 12 bases between them. The germline CDR1 and CDR2 sequences are MGHDK and SYGVNS. The CDR3 totals 16 residues. CDR3: CASSEYGAVSGNTIYF. DNA for the CDR3: TGTGCCAGCAGTGAGTATGGGGCGGTCTCTGGAAACACCATATATTTT.

This chain connects TRBV28 to TRBJ2-7; D might be TRBD2 (5 bases). The CDR3 length is 11 residues. With 2 bases removed from V and 7 bases from J, the gap between germline ends came to 6 bases. CDR1 and CDR2 from the germline V gene are MDHEN and SYDVKM. The CDR3 region has the DNA TGTGCCAGCAGTTTACCGGGAGAGCAGTACTTC. Translation gives CASSLPGEQYF.

The rearrangement uses TRBV10-2 and TRBJ2-3; 14 bases match TRBD2. The junction had 17 bases not matched to a gene; V was cut back by 7 bases and J by 5 bases. The CDR3 has 19 residues. Germline V gene sequence: CDR1 WSHSY, CDR2 SAAADI. The CDR3 region is CASTLVGTSGSWDEDTQYF. DNA of the CDR3: TGCGCCAGCACGCTCGTGGGGACTAGCGGGAGTTGGGACGAAGATACGCAGTATTTT.

V and J are TRBV9 and TRBJ2-5, with 8 positions matching TRBD2. Germline CDR1 and CDR2: SGDLS and YYNGEE. CDR3 length: 13 residues. The J segment lost 4 bases and the V segment lost 4 bases, leaving 3 bases of the junction unmatched. The CDR3 reads CASSPGGAETQYF. CDR3 in DNA: TGTGCCAGCAGCCCGGGAGGGGCAGAGACCCAGTACTTC.

The rearrangement uses TRBV6-4 and TRBJ1-2; 11 bases are shared with TRBD1. This CDR3 is 14 amino acids long. The V segment lost 5 bases and the J segment 4 bases; nucleotides outside the gene matches: 3. Germline CDR1 and CDR2: MRHNA and SNTAGT. CDR3 region: CASSWTGGSYGYTF. CDR3 DNA sequence: TGTGCCAGCAGTTGGACAGGGGGCAGCTATGGCTACACCTTC.

V is TRBV4-3 and J is TRBJ2-7; a possible D gene is TRBD1 (6 bases). Trimming removed 4 bases at V and 5 bases at J, with 18 bases between. Germline loops: CDR1 LGHNA, CDR2 YSLEER. This CDR3 comprises 15 residues. CDR3 in DNA: TGCGCCAGCAGCCCAACAGGGCAGTCCCCGAACGAGCAGTACTTC. Translation: CASSPTGQSPNEQYF.

The J gene is TRBJ2-7, the V gene TRBV9; 8 nucleotides agree with TRBD1. The germline gives CDR1 SGDLS, CDR2 YYNGEE. This CDR3 spans 15 amino acids. The junction had 8 bases not matched to a gene; V was cut back by 2 bases and J by 4 bases. DNA for the CDR3: TGTGCCAGCAGCGTTGGTCAGGGGGCCATTTACGAGCAGTACTTC. Its translation: CASSVGQGAIYEQYF. The complete variable domain, with remaining parts taken from reference TRBV9 and TRBJ2-7, reads DSGVTQTPKHLITATGQRVTLRCSPRSGDLSVYWYQQSLDQGLQFLIQYYNGEERAKGNILERFSAQQFPDLHSELNLSSLELGDSALYFCASSVGQGAIYEQYFGPGTRLTVT.

The V and J genes are TRBV9 and TRBJ2-7; 9 bases match TRBD2. Germline V gene data show CDR1 as SGDLS and CDR2 as YYNGEE. J was trimmed by 5 bases and V by 0 bases; bases with no gene match: 6. The CDR3 length is 15 residues. CDR3 in DNA: TGTGCCAGCAGCGTAGAGGCGGGAGGGCCCCACGAGCAGTACTTC. Its protein product is CASSVEAGGPHEQYF. Combining the CDR3 with reference TRBV9 and TRBJ2-7 gives the whole variable domain DSGVTQTPKHLITATGQRVTLRCSPRSGDLSVYWYQQSLDQGLQFLIQYYNGEERAKGNILERFSAQQFPDLHSELNLSSLELGDSALYFCASSVEAGGPHEQYFGPGTRLTVT.

The CDR3 sequence: CASSQESVSTDTQYF. The CDR3 nucleotides are TGTGCCAGCAGCCAAGAATCGGTTAGCACAGATACGCAGTATTTT. This chain uses TRBV4-2 with TRBJ2-3; D gene ambiguous. V shed 0 bases and J shed 0 bases, with 7 bases lying between them. The CDR3 is made up of 15 amino acids. Germline assignment: CDR1 LGHNA and CDR2 YNFKEQ.